Listed here are 26 T cell receptor beta chains from one sample, sequenced in a study of cytomegalovirus exposure and HLA in healthy donors. The PCR ran on 60 Vbeta and 13 Jbeta primers. Repertoires were generated with immunoSEQ multiplex PCR, while TCRdb's copy carries only in-frame clones and drops some. This table has 140,000 or so clones, approximately 88% appearing once. Sequences were obtained from PBMCs. Receptor source: a woman in her forties in good health and CMV-seronegative.

This clone was detected only a few times. The genes are TRBV10-3 and TRBJ1-1, with TRBD1 as a possible D gene (5 bases). Germline values: CDR1 ENHRY, CDR2 SYGVKD. The CDR3 is 13 residues long. The V and J ends lost 4 bases and 8 bases respectively, with 14 bases between them. The CDR3 DNA sequence: TGTGCCATCAGTGCAGGGCGGGAGTTCGAAGCTTTCTTT. Protein sequence: CAISAGREFEAFF.

The chain recombines TRBV6-1 with TRBJ2-5; D may be TRBD2 (5 bases). Near its end, the DNA agrees better with TRBJ2-7, so the J call may be wrong. The CDR3 runs 14 residues. The germline V gene has CDR1 MNHNS and CDR2 SASEGT. Here the CDR3 DNA reads TGTGCCAGCAGGCCGCGGGCGCCCATCTACGAGCAGTACTTC. Protein sequence: CASRPRAPIYEQYF.

Only a few counts were recorded for this clone. For the CDR3, the DNA is TGTGCCAGCTCACCGAGTACAGGGAACTCTGGGGCCAACGTCCTGACTTTC. As protein: CASSPSTGNSGANVLTF. The rearrangement joins TRBV18 to TRBJ2-6, with D maybe TRBD1 (6 bases). Between the trimmed V and J ends, which lost 3 bases and 0 bases, there was a span of 12 bases. This CDR3 is 17 amino acids long. CDR1 and CDR2 from the germline V gene are KGHSH and LQKENI.

There are a few counts of this clone. The rearrangement joins TRBV5-1 to TRBJ2-5; 8 nucleotides agree with TRBD1. The germline V gene encodes CDR1 SGHRS and CDR2 YFSETQ. This CDR3 is built from 18 residues. V lost 0 bases and J lost 1; bases outside the gene matches: 11. The CDR3 sequence is CASSLGQGSPPGQETQYF. DNA for the CDR3: TGCGCCAGCAGCTTGGGACAGGGGAGCCCTCCGGGCCAAGAGACCCAGTACTTC.

V is TRBV29-1 and J is TRBJ2-7; 9 nucleotides agree with TRBD1. J gave up 5 bases and V 5 bases, and 10 bases lay outside the gene matches. Germline V gene data show CDR1 as SQVTM and CDR2 as ANQGSEA. The CDR3 covers 14 residues. CDR3 in DNA: TGCAGCGTTCGGGCCGTGGACAGGGGCCACGAGCAGTACTTC. As protein: CSVRAVDRGHEQYF.

This chain links TRBV7-9 with TRBJ2-1; TRBD2 aligns across 8 bases. Trimming cost V 5 bases and J 1 base; bases outside gene matches: 7. The CDR3 is 16 amino acids. In germline, CDR1 is SEHNR, CDR2 FQNEAQ (reference sequence). CDR3 amino acids: CASSLEAGASYNEQFF. The CDR3 bases are TGTGCCAGCAGCCTTGAAGCGGGAGCGTCCTACAATGAGCAGTTCTTC.

The rearrangement uses TRBV6-5 and TRBJ2-2; 9 nucleotides align to TRBD2. With 4 bases clipped from V and 7 bases from J, the junction kept 7 bases outside the gene matches. The CDR3 totals 15 residues. CDR1 and CDR2 (germline): MNHEY, SVGAGI. The CDR3 coding sequence is TGTGCCAGCAGTTCAATAGCGGGAGTCAGCGGGGAGCTGTTTTTT. Translated, it gives CASSSIAGVSGELFF.

The V gene is TRBV2, the J gene TRBJ2-3; 12 positions match TRBD2. The V and J ends lost 6 bases and 0 bases, in that order; junction bases with no gene match: 4. Germline CDR1 reads SNHLY; CDR2 reads FYNNEI. The CDR3 runs 16 residues. The CDR3 loop is CASRRTSGASTDTQYF. The CDR3 DNA reads TGTGCCAGCAGGAGGACTAGCGGGGCTAGCACAGATACGCAGTATTTT.

The chain joins TRBV18 to TRBJ2-3, with 13 bases that match TRBD2. With V trimmed by 6 bases and J by 4 bases, 7 bases remained unmatched. The CDR3 extends over 16 amino acids. Germline V lookup: CDR1 KGHSH, CDR2 LQKENI. CDR3 DNA: TGTGCCAGCTCTCGAGGACTAGCGGGAGACGCAGATACGCAGTATTTT. Its translation: CASSRGLAGDADTQYF.

The CDR3 loop is CASSLVAGERYGYTF. In DNA, the CDR3 is TGTGCCAGCAGCTTGGTGGCAGGGGAGCGCTATGGCTACACCTTC. This sequence joins TRBV7-2 and TRBJ1-2; the D gene is possibly TRBD1 (6 bases). This CDR3 has 15 amino acids. Per the germline V gene, CDR1 is SGHTA and CDR2 is FQGNSA. Trimming removed 3 bases at V and 4 bases at J, with 15 bases between.

The V gene is TRBV6-1, the J gene TRBJ2-5; TRBD2 aligns across 9 bases. The germline V gene encodes CDR1 MNHNS and CDR2 SASEGT. V dropped 2 bases and J dropped 7; count of bases not matched to a gene: 8. The CDR3 is 15 amino acids. DNA for the CDR3: TGTGCCAGCAGTGAAACGAGTAGCGGGAGAGGGACCCAGTACTTC. Its translation: CASSETSSGRGTQYF.

This clone has a handful of counts. The sample carries other DNA sequences with the same CDR3. The V call is TRBV6-5, the J call TRBJ2-7, with TRBD2 identical over 8 bases. Germline lookup yields CDR1 MNHEY and CDR2 SVGAGI. The CDR3 totals 15 residues. Germline trimming cut 0 bases from V and 0 bases from J; bases unmatched to any gene: 1. The CDR3 is CASSYSSGSSYEQYF. CDR3 bases: TGTGCCAGCAGTTACTCCAGCGGGAGCTCCTACGAGCAGTACTTC.

The chain links TRBV19 to TRBJ2-3, with a weak D call TRBD2 (5 bases). Trimming shortened V by 4 bases and J by 2 bases, and 10 bases separated the two germline ends. The CDR3 runs to 14 residues. Germline V gene lookup returns CDR1 LNHDA and CDR2 SQIVND (reference sequence). The DNA for the CDR3 is TGTGCCAGTAGTACGCGCGGACTCACAGATACGCAGTATTTT. It translates to CASSTRGLTDTQYF.

The rearrangement links TRBV4-1 to TRBJ1-4; D is undetermined. The CDR3 is 15 residues long. Trimming took 4 bases from V and 3 from J, leaving 12 bases between them. Germline V gives CDR1 MGHRA, CDR2 YSYEKL. This chain's CDR3 is CASSPVAASNEKLFF. The DNA of the CDR3 is TGCGCCAGCAGCCCCGTGGCGGCGTCTAATGAAAAACTGTTTTTT.

This clone appeared once. The chain couples TRBV30 to TRBJ1-4; 7 positions agree with TRBD1. CDR3 length: 12 amino acids. The V and J ends lost 6 bases and 8 bases, in that order; junction bases with no gene match: 6. CDR1 is GTSNPN, CDR2 SVGIG, per germline (reference sequence). The CDR3 loop is CACSQGTEKLFF. In DNA, the CDR3 is TGTGCCTGTTCACAGGGGACGGAAAAACTGTTTTTT.

The J gene is TRBJ2-5, the V gene TRBV28; 13 bases fit TRBD2. The closer fit of TRBJ2-7 to the DNA end suggests the J call may be wrong. This CDR3 spans 16 amino acids. Germline loops: CDR1 MDHEN, CDR2 SYDVKM. The CDR3 nucleotides are TGTGCCAGCAGCCGAATTGGGACTAGCGGGAACTACGAGCAGTACTTC. It encodes CASSRIGTSGNYEQYF.

CDR3 in amino acids: CASSYKSGVSPLHF. The CDR3 DNA sequence: TGTGCCAGCAGTTATAAGTCGGGGGTTTCACCCCTCCACTTT. V and J are TRBV6-5 and TRBJ1-6; maybe TRBD1 (5 bases). V was cut by 3 bases and J by 9 bases, with 12 bases left in between. The CDR3 runs 14 residues. Germline CDR1 MNHEY, CDR2 SVGAGI.

In this sample, this clone turned up a few times. The chain couples TRBV6-5 to TRBJ2-7; the match to TRBD2 covers 10 bases. V dropped 6 bases and J dropped 1; count of bases not matched to a gene: 6. Germline CDR1 reads MNHEY; CDR2 reads SVGAGI. The CDR3 contains 15 residues. CDR3 DNA: TGTGCCAGCAGCCGACGGACTAGCGGATCCTACGAGCAGTACTTC. It translates to CASSRRTSGSYEQYF.

The gene calls are TRBV6-4 and TRBJ2-7; a weak D match, TRBD2 (6 bases). Germline assignment: CDR1 MRHNA and CDR2 SNTAGT. The CDR3 loop spans 14 amino acids. Between the trimmed V and J ends, which lost 8 bases and 5 bases, there was a span of 19 bases. CDR3 sequence reads: CASVRGRSRHEQYF. The CDR3 coding sequence is TGTGCCAGCGTTCGAGGGAGGTCCCGCCACGAGCAGTACTTC.

The V gene is TRBV11-2, the J gene TRBJ1-2; D is perhaps TRBD1 (5 bases). The V and J ends lost 1 base and 4 bases respectively, with 16 bases between them. Germline CDR1 and CDR2: SGHAT and FQNNGV. The CDR3 is 16 amino acids. In nucleotides, the CDR3 is TGTGCCAGCAGCTTAGTGTCTCTCGGGGGGGTCTATGGCTACACCTTC. Translation: CASSLVSLGGVYGYTF.

This clone was detected only a few times. V gene TRBV5-1 combines with J gene TRBJ2-3, with 8 nucleotides matching TRBD2. CDR1 and CDR2 (germline): SGHRS, YFSETQ. J gave up 4 bases and V 2 bases, and 6 bases lay outside the gene matches. This CDR3 is built from 15 residues. This chain's CDR3 is CASSFAGGRADTQYF. The CDR3 nucleotides read TGCGCCAGCAGCTTTGCGGGAGGCCGGGCAGATACGCAGTATTTT.

The gene calls are TRBV27 and TRBJ2-2; tentative D call: TRBD1 (5 bases). V lost 5 bases and J lost 10, with 26 bases in between. Germline values: CDR1 MNHEY, CDR2 SMNVEV (reference sequence). The CDR3 is made up of 17 amino acids. CDR3 bases: TGTGCCAGCAGTCCCTATACGTCTTCAGGGTTTCTGGCGGAGCTGTTTTTT. Its translation: CASSPYTSSGFLAELFF.

This chain uses TRBV19 with TRBJ2-4; 13 nucleotides match TRBD2. Trimming cost V 5 bases and J 9 bases; bases outside gene matches: 10. CDR1 and CDR2 from the germline V gene are LNHDA and SQIVND (reference sequence). The CDR3 extends over 16 amino acids. The chain's CDR3 is CASSPGLAGARVIQYF. The CDR3 DNA follows: TGTGCCAGTAGTCCAGGACTAGCGGGAGCCCGAGTCATTCAGTACTTC.

The CDR3 loop is CASSPIPGASDNEQFF. CDR3 DNA sequence: TGCGCCAGCAGCCCAATACCAGGGGCTTCGGACAATGAGCAGTTCTTC. The gene calls are TRBV5-1 and TRBJ2-1, with D possibly matching TRBD1 (6 bases). Germline CDR1 SGHRS, CDR2 YFSETQ. Trimming left V 4 bases short and J 5 bases short, with 19 bases between. This CDR3 spans 16 amino acids.

V gene TRBV4-3 combines with J gene TRBJ2-1; tentatively, D is TRBD2 (6 bases). This CDR3 contains 17 residues. The ends were cut back, 0 bases at V and 4 bases at J, with 16 bases in the middle. CDR1 and CDR2 from the germline V gene are LGHNA and YSLEER. DNA for the CDR3: TGCGCCAGCAGCCAAGAAGGAGGGCTAGCGACGTACAATGAGCAGTTCTTC. Its protein product is CASSQEGGLATYNEQFF.

The V call is TRBV5-4, the J call TRBJ1-2; D may be TRBD1 (6 bases). The CDR3 is 14 residues long. The germline V and J ends were trimmed by 1 base and 6 bases, with 13 bases remaining between them. From germline, CDR1 is SGHNT and CDR2 YYREEE (reference sequence). The CDR3 DNA is TGTGCCAGCAGCTTGACAGGGAGACAGGATGGCTACACCTTC. It encodes CASSLTGRQDGYTF.